This passage covers 18 T cell receptor beta chains from one sample sequenced in a study of T cell responses to AZD1222 COVID-19 vaccine listed by TCRdb under 2021. The method behind the library was the immunoSEQ multiplex PCR assay. Here the immuneACCESS table is served through TCRdb, limited to in-frame sequences with V and J called. Missing clones are a known gap in these copies; in checked studies unresolved V genes cover under half, and the rest lacks a known reason. For this sample the table gives over 85,000 clones, of which approximately 84% were detected only once. 14% of the sample comes from the top ten. This specimen's time point label, per the study, means: about 28 days (+/-7) after the second vaccine dose. The sequencing here drew on peripheral blood, taken 28 days after the second AZD1222 dose. Source of these receptors: an adult who received the AZD1222 COVID-19 vaccine.

This chain joins TRBV5-1 and TRBJ2-7; D gene uncertain. The CDR3 loop spans 13 amino acids. Germline values: CDR1 SGHRS, CDR2 YFSETQ. Trimming stripped 4 bases from V and 4 bases from J, with 12 bases between. CDR3 DNA: TGCGCCAGCAGCCCGGATGCCGATTACGAGCAGTACTTC. Translation: CASSPDADYEQYF.

V is TRBV10-3 and J is TRBJ2-5; 7 bases are a match to TRBD1. Unmatched junction bases numbered 8, after V lost 3 bases and J lost 4 bases. In germline, CDR1 is ENHRY, CDR2 SYGVKD. This CDR3 spans 15 amino acids. The CDR3 protein is CAISEDRALRETQYF. The CDR3 DNA reads as TGTGCCATCAGTGAAGACAGGGCCCTCCGAGAGACCCAGTACTTC.

The chain carries TRBV5-1 and TRBJ2-7; 10 bases align to TRBD1. The CDR3 extends over 14 amino acids. Germline V gene lookup returns CDR1 SGHRS and CDR2 YFSETQ. Trimming at V came to 6 bases and at J to 5 bases, leaving 8 bases not matched to a gene. The CDR3 nucleotides are TGCGCCAGCACTCCGGGACAGGGGTTCAACGAGCAGTACTTC. It specifies CASTPGQGFNEQYF.

CDR3 sequence: CASSQAPGGGGELFF. As DNA, the CDR3 is TGTGCCAGCAGCCAGGCGCCGGGGGGAGGCGGGGAGCTGTTTTTT. This rearrangement joins TRBV3-1 (or the pseudogene TRBV3-2) to TRBJ2-2; 7 bases are a match to TRBD2. V trimming: 3 bases; J trimming: 7 bases; junction bases outside the gene matches: 8. From germline, CDR1 is LGHDT and CDR2 YNNKEL (reference sequence). This CDR3 contains 15 residues.

A few counts support this clone. The V gene is TRBV5-1, the J gene TRBJ2-3; D tentatively reads TRBD1 or TRBD2 (6 bases each). The V gene lost 6 bases and the J gene lost 4 bases, with 15 bases spanning the gap. CDR1 and CDR2 from the germline V gene are SGHRS and YFSETQ. The CDR3 extends over 14 amino acids. The CDR3: CASTFSGAPDTQYF. CDR3 nucleotide sequence: TGCGCCAGCACCTTTTCGGGGGCCCCAGATACGCAGTATTTT.

DNA for the CDR3: TGTGCCACCGAGGCTCGTGGAAACACCATATATTTT. Its protein is CATEARGNTIYF. The gene calls are TRBV19 and TRBJ1-3; D gene unclear. CDR3 size: 12 residues. CDR1 is LNHDA, CDR2 SQIVND, per germline (reference sequence). V lost 10 bases and J lost 3, with 10 bases in between.

J is TRBJ2-2 and V is TRBV6-5; D is perhaps TRBD1 (5 bases). Trimming shortened V by 2 bases and J by 3 bases, and 7 bases separated the two germline ends. Looked up from germline, CDR1 is MNHEY and CDR2 is SVGAGI. This CDR3 is 14 amino acids long. CDR3 in DNA: TGTGCCAGCAGTTACGACAGATACACCGGGGAGCTGTTTTTT. This encodes CASSYDRYTGELFF.

This sequence joins TRBV7-2 and TRBJ2-7; D is ambiguous. From germline, CDR1 is SGHTA and CDR2 FQGNSA. V was clipped by 2 bases and J by 2 bases, with 7 bases between them. The CDR3 runs to 13 residues. The CDR3 coding sequence is TGTGCCAGCAGCTTAAACGCTGCCTACGAGCAGTACTTC. Protein product: CASSLNAAYEQYF.

The chain recombines TRBV30 with TRBJ2-7; 10 positions match TRBD1. Germline V lookup: CDR1 GTSNPN, CDR2 SVGIG (reference sequence). V was pared by 8 bases and J by 2 bases, with 3 bases of the junction left unmatched. The CDR3 is 12 residues long. CDR3 DNA sequence: TGTGCCCGTGGACAGGGGGCCTACGAGCAGTACTTC. It translates to CARGQGAYEQYF. Variable domain in full (rest from reference TRBV30 and TRBJ2-7): SQTIHQWPATLVQPVGSPLSLECTVEGTSNPNLYWYRQAAGRGLQLLFYSVGIGQISSEVPQNLSASRPQDRQFILSSKKLLLSDSGFYLCARGQGAYEQYFGPGTRLTVT.

V is TRBV28 and J is TRBJ1-1; TRBD1 agrees at 7 bases. This CDR3 is 17 amino acids long. CDR1 is MDHEN and CDR2 is SYDVKM in the germline V gene. Trimming removed 6 bases from V and 3 bases from J; junction bases left unmatched: 16. Here the CDR3 reads CASSPQRGGARDTEAFF. In nucleotides, the CDR3 is TGTGCCAGCAGCCCTCAAAGAGGGGGCGCAAGGGACACTGAAGCTTTCTTT.

The chain employs TRBV4-3 and TRBJ2-3; TRBD2 aligns across 8 bases. The germline gives CDR1 LGHNA, CDR2 YSLEER. The CDR3 contains 15 residues. The V gene end was trimmed by 3 bases and the J gene end by 2 bases; junction bases not matched to a gene: 4. CDR3 amino acids: CASSQRAGDTDTQYF. As DNA, the CDR3 is TGCGCCAGCAGCCAGAGAGCGGGGGACACAGATACGCAGTATTTT.

The genes are TRBV13 and TRBJ2-2; TRBD1 might be the D (6 bases). Trimming took off 3 bases at V and 6 bases at J, with 17 bases between the two ends. Germline-derived CDR1 and CDR2 are PRHDT and FYEKMQ (reference sequence). The CDR3 runs 16 residues. The CDR3 reads CASSFEGERVAGELFF. The CDR3 region has the DNA TGTGCCAGCAGCTTTGAGGGGGAGCGCGTTGCCGGGGAGCTGTTTTTT. Drawing the rest from reference TRBV13 and TRBJ2-2, the complete variable domain is AAGVIQSPRHLIKEKRETATLKCYPIPRHDTVYWYQQGPGQDPQFLISFYEKMQSDKGSIPDRFSAQQFSDYHSELNMSSLELGDSALYFCASSFEGERVAGELFFGEGSRLTVL.

The rearrangement links TRBV7-9 to TRBJ1-2; TRBD1 matches at 9 bases. Unmatched junction bases numbered 8, after V lost 8 bases and J lost 7 bases. The CDR3 runs to 13 residues. CDR1 is SEHNR and CDR2 is FQNEAQ in the germline V gene (reference sequence). The CDR3 nucleotides read TGTGCCAGCCCACATCCGGACAGGGGTGGCTACACCTTC. Translated: CASPHPDRGGYTF.

The CDR3 reads CASSPLSGTLNEQFF. DNA for the CDR3: TGTGCCAGCAGCCCCCTCTCCGGGACCCTCAATGAGCAGTTCTTC. The chain recombines TRBV9 with TRBJ2-1, with D tentatively TRBD1 or TRBD2 (5 bases each). Trimming took 4 bases from V and 6 from J, leaving 17 bases between them. The germline V gene encodes CDR1 SGDLS and CDR2 YYNGEE. The CDR3 is 15 residues long.

The J gene is TRBJ2-3, the V gene TRBV6-5; weak D call: TRBD2 (7 bases). This CDR3 has 14 residues. Germline CDR1 reads MNHEY; CDR2 reads SVGAGI. Deletions cut 8 bases from V and 3 bases from J, with 15 bases between. In DNA form, the CDR3 reads TGTGCCAGCGGCGGGGGCGCTGGGACAGATACGCAGTATTTT. Its protein is CASGGGAGTDTQYF.

This clone was observed a single time. This sequence joins TRBV6-4 and TRBJ2-3; D may be TRBD1 (6 bases). Trimming removed 6 bases from V and 2 bases from J, with 12 bases in between. Germline-derived CDR1 and CDR2 are MRHNA and SNTAGT. The CDR3 totals 14 residues. The CDR3 reads CASRFGQTTDTQYF. The CDR3 DNA follows: TGTGCCAGCAGGTTCGGACAGACCACAGATACGCAGTATTTT.

The chain has TRBV7-9 and TRBJ1-3; 8 bases fit TRBD1. In germline, CDR1 is SEHNR, CDR2 FQNEAQ (reference sequence). Trimming cost V 0 bases and J 4 bases; bases outside gene matches: 8. CDR3 length: 17 residues. CDR3 amino acids: CASSLAAGGLGGNTIYF. CDR3 coding DNA: TGTGCCAGCAGCTTAGCCGCAGGGGGCCTGGGAGGAAACACCATATATTTT.

This chain connects TRBV4-1 to TRBJ1-5; D gene uncertain. The CDR3 loop spans 15 amino acids. With 1 base removed from V and 7 bases from J, the gap between germline ends came to 14 bases. Germline loops: CDR1 MGHRA, CDR2 YSYEKL. The DNA for the CDR3 is TGCGCCAGCAGCCAAGCCCCGGTGATTGGGCAGCCCCAGCATTTT. Its protein is CASSQAPVIGQPQHF.